These T cell receptor beta chains were read from a single sample in a study of T cells in narcolepsy. The method was immunoSEQ multiplex PCR; TCRdb's version includes in-frame clones alone and lacks a portion of them. This sample carries just over 40,000 clones, approximately 88% of them seen once, and the ten largest clones take roughly 1.3%. The sequenced sample consisted of CD45RA- memory CD4+ T cells from PBMCs. Receptors originate from a human donor with narcolepsy. Each CDR3 is given with its conserved first and last residue. Fields, in order: CDR3 length, V gene, D gene, clone size, J gene, CDR3 DNA, CDR3 protein. The D gene is left open where the match is weak. Not all rows give a size; the values are once, few, many and, for expanded clones, a class.

>15|TRBV5-1|-|-|TRBJ1-6
TGCGCCAGCAGCTTGGATGGAGACACGAATTCACCCCTCCACTTT
CASSLDGDTNSPLHF
>12|TRBV19|-|-|TRBJ1-2
TGTGCCAGTAGTGTCGGACAGTATGGCTACACCTTC
CASSVGQYGYTF
>11|TRBV20-1|-|-|TRBJ2-5
TGCAGTGCGGAGATGAGGGAGACCCAGTACTTC
CSAEMRETQYF
>17|TRBV9|TRBD2|-|TRBJ2-2
TGTGCCAGCAGCGTAGGGACTAGCGGGAGCTATACCGGGGAGCTGTTTTTT
CASSVGTSGSYTGELFF
>12|TRBV9|-|-|TRBJ1-2
TGTGCCAGCAGCGTAGAGGGCTATGGCTACACCTTC
CASSVEGYGYTF
>12|TRBV6-5|-|-|TRBJ2-7
TGTGCCAGCCAAGGGGGATCCTACGAGCAGTACTTC
CASQGGSYEQYF
>13|TRBV27|TRBD1|-|TRBJ1-3
TGTGCCAGCGGCCCGACAGGGGGAAACACCATATATTTT
CASGPTGGNTIYF
>14|TRBV7-9|TRBD2|-|TRBJ2-1
TGTGCCAGCAGCCGGACTAGCGGGAGTGATGAGCAGTTCTTC
CASSRTSGSDEQFF
>12|TRBV27|-|-|TRBJ2-3
TGTGCCAGCAGTCCAGATAGTGATACGCAGTATTTT
CASSPDSDTQYF
>11|TRBV19|-|-|TRBJ2-7
TGTGCCACCGCCCGGGAGTACGAGCAGTACTTC
CATAREYEQYF
>13|TRBV7-9|-|-|TRBJ1-5
TGTGCCAGCAGCCCTATGGACCGCCGGCCCCAGCATTTT
CASSPMDRRPQHF
>14|TRBV6-6|-|-|TRBJ2-3
TGTGCCAGCAGTTACCCATCCGGGGCAGATACGCAGTATTTT
CASSYPSGADTQYF
>15|TRBV6-6|-|-|TRBJ1-6
TGTGCCAGCAGGGGCGTAGGGTCCTATAATTCACCCCTCCACTTT
CASRGVGSYNSPLHF
>13|TRBV7-2|-|-|TRBJ1-2
TGTGCCAGCAGCTTAGCGGGCTTATATGGCTACACCTTC
CASSLAGLYGYTF
>16|TRBV4-3|-|-|TRBJ1-1
TGCGCCAGCAGCCACGGGGCAAGGGGAGTGAACACTGAAGCTTTCTTT
CASSHGARGVNTEAFF
>14|TRBV2|-|-|TRBJ2-5
TGTGCCAGCAGTGAAGGGGACCACCAAGAGACCCAGTACTTC
CASSEGDHQETQYF
>17|TRBV10-3|-|-|TRBJ2-7
TGTGCCATCAGGGGCGCCAAGGGAGAAGAGGGCACCTACGAGCAGTACTTC
CAIRGAKGEEGTYEQYF
>14|TRBV11-3|-|-|TRBJ2-7
TGTGCCAGCAGCTTTTACAGGAGCTCCTACGAGCAGTACTTC
CASSFYRSSYEQYF
>19|TRBV12-5|-|once|TRBJ1-5
TGTGCTAGTGGTTTGGCCCGAAGTAGGGCAGAGCGGGGCAATCAGCCCCAGCATTTT
CASGLARSRAERGNQPQHF
>14|TRBV10-3|-|-|TRBJ1-4
TGTGCCATCAGTGAACTAGGGGGAAATGAAAAACTGTTTTTT
CAISELGGNEKLFF
>13|TRBV29-1|-|-|TRBJ2-3
TGCAGCGTTGAACAGGGCATCACAGATACGCAGTATTTT
CSVEQGITDTQYF
>16|TRBV15|TRBD2|-|TRBJ2-3
TGTGCCACCAGCAGTCGGGGGGATGGGCCCACAGATACGCAGTATTTT
CATSSRGDGPTDTQYF
>15|TRBV5-8|-|-|TRBJ2-7
TGTGCCAGCAGCGCTGGGTCCCTATTTAATGACGAGCAGTACTTC
CASSAGSLFNDEQYF
>12|TRBV2|-|few|TRBJ1-5
TGTGCCAGCAGGGACGGACGACAGCCCCAGCATTTT
CASRDGRQPQHF
>16|TRBV18|TRBD2|-|TRBJ2-7
TGTGCCAGCAAATCTACGACTAGCGGGGGTAGGTACGAGCAGTACTTC
CASKSTTSGGRYEQYF
>14|TRBV12-5|-|once|TRBJ1-2
TGTGCTAGTGGTTATCTCGGAGGAAACTATGGCTACACCTTC
CASGYLGGNYGYTF
>16|TRBV4-2|TRBD2|-|TRBJ2-2
TGTGCCAGCAGCCAAGATGCGGGACTACCCACCGGGGAGCTGTTTTTT
CASSQDAGLPTGELFF
>17|TRBV5-4|-|-|TRBJ1-2
TGTGCCAGCAGCTTGCCCTCCTGGGGCAGGGGAGACTATGGCTACACCTTC
CASSLPSWGRGDYGYTF
>13|TRBV6-5|-|-|TRBJ1-1
TGTGCCAGCAGCTTACGGAAGGACACTGAAGCTTTCTTT
CASSLRKDTEAFF
>14|TRBV10-1|-|-|TRBJ2-5
TGCGCCAGCGCAAGGTCCGGAGATCTGGAGACCCAGTACTTC
CASARSGDLETQYF
>14|TRBV2|-|-|TRBJ2-7
TGTGCCAGCAGTGAGTGGGGGGCCGGCTACGAGCAGTACTTC
CASSEWGAGYEQYF
>14|TRBV6-6|TRBD1|once|TRBJ1-5
TGTGCCAGCAGGGACAGGGCCGGGGGTCAGCCCCAGCATTTT
CASRDRAGGQPQHF
>16|TRBV11-3|-|once|TRBJ2-7
TGTGCCAGCAGTCTTAGAACTGATAGGTCCCCCTACGAGCAGTACTTC
CASSLRTDRSPYEQYF
>15|TRBV5-1|-|-|TRBJ2-1
TGCGCCAGCAGCTTGGCCCCTAAGGGGGTGGGTGAGCAGTTCTTC
CASSLAPKGVGEQFF
>14|TRBV7-2|TRBD1|once|TRBJ1-1
TGTGCCAGCAGCCCGGGACAGTTCGGCGTGGCGGCTTTCTTT
CASSPGQFGVAAFF
>17|TRBV21-1|-|-|TRBJ1-3
TGTGCCAGCAGCATCTCCGACAGGGGAAATATCGGAAACACCATATATTTT
CASSISDRGNIGNTIYF
>15|TRBV7-9|-|once|TRBJ1-5
TGTGCCAGCAGCTTAGAGGGGCCCGGAAATCAGCCCCAGCATTTT
CASSLEGPGNQPQHF
>15|TRBV2|TRBD2|-|TRBJ2-1
TGTGCCAGCACCACCGGGACTAGAGTTCCCAATGAGCAGTTCTTC
CASTTGTRVPNEQFF
>13|TRBV5-1|TRBD1|few|TRBJ1-2
TGCGCCAGCAGCGGGGACAGCAACTATGGCTACACCTTC
CASSGDSNYGYTF
>13|TRBV30|-|-|TRBJ1-5
TGTGCCTGGAGTGTAATGAGGGATCAGCCCCAGCATTTT
CAWSVMRDQPQHF
>18|TRBV18|TRBD2|-|TRBJ2-3
TGTGCCAGCTCCCCCTGGACTAGCGGGGCCTCTAGCACAGATACGCAGTATTTT
CASSPWTSGASSTDTQYF
>13|TRBV18|TRBD1|-|TRBJ2-5
TGTGCCAGCTTTGGGACAGGACAAGAGACCCAGTACTTC
CASFGTGQETQYF
>15|TRBV11-2|TRBD1|-|TRBJ1-2
TGTGCCAGCAGCCTTGGACAGGGGGCCAACGGTGGCTACACCTTC
CASSLGQGANGGYTF
>13|TRBV7-3|-|-|TRBJ2-7
TGTGCCAGCAGCTTCGGAGGGCGAGGCGAGCAGTACTTC
CASSFGGRGEQYF
>11|TRBV21-1|-|-|TRBJ1-4
TGTGCCAGCAGCCCAGGGGTAAAACTGTTTTTT
CASSPGVKLFF
>15|TRBV28|-|-|TRBJ2-2
TGTGCGCTAGCACCGGGACAACTGAACACCGGGGAGCTGTTTTTT
CALAPGQLNTGELFF
>15|TRBV2|TRBD2|-|TRBJ2-7
TGTGCCAGCAGTCCCCAACTAGCGGGACTGTTGGAGCAGTACTTC
CASSPQLAGLLEQYF
>16|TRBV10-2|TRBD1|once|TRBJ2-7
TGCGCCAGCAGTGGAGACGCCCCGGGACAGAACTACGAGCAGTACTTC
CASSGDAPGQNYEQYF
>18|TRBV6-1|TRBD1|-|TRBJ2-6
TGTGCCAGCAGTGAAGCAGGGACAGTGGGGACTGGGGCCAACGTCCTGACTTTC
CASSEAGTVGTGANVLTF
>14|TRBV7-2|-|-|TRBJ2-1
TGTGCCAGCAGCTTAGCGCTCTGGGGCAATGAGCAGTTCTTC
CASSLALWGNEQFF
>16|TRBV15|-|-|TRBJ1-4
TGTGCCACCAGCAGAGAGTTGACTGCCACTAATGAAAAACTGTTTTTT
CATSRELTATNEKLFF
>19|TRBV7-9|TRBD2|-|TRBJ2-7
TGTGCCAGCAGCTACAACCCCATGGCGACTAGCGGCCCCAACTACGAGCAGTACTTC
CASSYNPMATSGPNYEQYF
>16|TRBV6-1|-|-|TRBJ1-5
TGTGCCAGCAGTGAAGAGAAAGGGATGGGCAATCAGCCCCAGCATTTT
CASSEEKGMGNQPQHF
>15|TRBV11-3|TRBD1|-|TRBJ1-1
TGTGCCAGCAGCTTAGAGGTGGGGACAGCGGGTGAAGCTTTCTTT
CASSLEVGTAGEAFF
>14|TRBV7-2|-|-|TRBJ2-5
TGTGCCAGCAGCTTAAATAAGGGGTTGAGGACCCAGTACTTC
CASSLNKGLRTQYF
>14|TRBV5-6|-|-|TRBJ2-5
TGTGCCAGCAGCTTGGGGCGGGACCAAGAGACCCAGTACTTC
CASSLGRDQETQYF
>16|TRBV4-3|-|-|TRBJ2-7
TGCGCCAGCAGCCAAATTTTCAAGGGGGGACCCTACGAGCAGTACTTC
CASSQIFKGGPYEQYF
>14|TRBV9|-|-|TRBJ2-1
TGTGCCAGCAGCAAGGACTCAAACCAAAATGAGCAGTTCTTC
CASSKDSNQNEQFF
>13|TRBV6-1|-|-|TRBJ1-1
TGTGCCAGCAGAGGGACGGTGGTCACTGAAGCTTTCTTT
CASRGTVVTEAFF
>14|TRBV2|-|-|TRBJ1-1
TGTGCCAGCAGTGGAGGAACTTTGAACACTGAAGCTTTCTTT
CASSGGTLNTEAFF